These 6 T cell receptor beta chains share one sample of origin, sequenced in a study of graft-versus-host responses after intestinal transplantation. TCRdb's copy holds only in-frame clones and misses some; the assay was immunoSEQ multiplex PCR. Of 95,000 to 150,000 clones listed, roughly 91% were seen once; the top ten hold over 0.1%. No cognate antigen is known for these TCRs. This specimen was unstimulated CD4+ T cells sorted from spleen or lymph node cells, taken before intestinal transplant. The origin of the receptors is a human donor who received an intestinal transplant.

The V and J genes are TRBV2 and TRBJ2-7; 8 positions match TRBD1. CDR1 is SNHLY and CDR2 is FYNNEI in the germline V gene. CDR3 length: 11 amino acids. J lost 6 bases, V lost 10 bases, and 5 bases had no gene match. The CDR3 DNA sequence: TGTGCCACCAAAACAGGGGGCGAGCAGTACTTC. Residues: CATKTGGEQYF.

The chain uses TRBV5-1 and TRBJ2-1; TRBD2 aligns across 14 bases. The CDR3 is 17 residues long. Unmatched junction bases numbered 10, after V lost 5 bases and J lost 6 bases. CDR1 and CDR2 (germline): SGHRS, YFSETQ. As DNA, the CDR3 is TGCGCCAGCAGGGGCCCCGGGACTAGCGGGAGTCCCAATGAGCAGTTCTTC. This gives the protein CASRGPGTSGSPNEQFF.

This chain joins TRBV10-2 and TRBJ2-7; 12 nucleotides agree with TRBD2. The CDR3 is 16 amino acids. Germline assignment: CDR1 WSHSY and CDR2 SAAADI. With 5 bases clipped from V and 2 bases from J, the junction kept 7 bases outside the gene matches. The CDR3 is CASSRTGLAGTYEQYF. CDR3 bases: TGCGCCAGCAGTCGCACCGGACTAGCGGGGACCTACGAGCAGTACTTC.

This chain connects TRBV28 to TRBJ2-5, with D unclear. Between the trimmed V and J ends, which lost 1 base and 0 bases, there was a span of 18 bases. The CDR3 loop spans 18 amino acids. The germline V gene has CDR1 MDHEN and CDR2 SYDVKM. CDR3 sequence reads: CASSLYDQTTVYQETQYF. CDR3 bases: TGTGCCAGCAGTTTATACGACCAGACCACGGTCTACCAAGAGACCCAGTACTTC.

The CDR3 DNA is TGTGCCAGCAGAGCCGGTGGGCAGGGGAATCAGCCCCAGCATTTT. This encodes CASRAGGQGNQPQHF. The chain links TRBV28 to TRBJ1-5; weak D call: TRBD1 (6 bases). Deletions cut 6 bases from V and 4 bases from J, with 16 bases between. This CDR3 region has 15 residues. CDR1 is MDHEN, CDR2 SYDVKM, per germline.

This chain joins TRBV9 and TRBJ2-1, with 8 nucleotides matching TRBD1. V was clipped by 5 bases and J by 0 bases; unmatched bases: 7. Germline V gene data show CDR1 as SGDLS and CDR2 as YYNGEE. This CDR3 contains 16 residues. The CDR3 sequence: CASSTTGEASYNEQFF. CDR3 coding DNA: TGTGCCAGCAGTACGACAGGGGAGGCCTCCTACAATGAGCAGTTCTTC.